The T cell receptor beta chain under discussion was sequenced for a study of tumor-infiltrating T cells and Merkel cell polyomavirus. Whole-study context: CD8+ T cells recognized the Merkel cell polyomavirus KLL epitope.

Every patient's tumor was robustly positive for Merkel cell polyomavirus Large T antigen on immunohistochemistry. The repertoire was sequenced with immunoSEQ multiplex PCR; TCRdb's copy has only in-frame clones and lacks some. The table shows 24,000 or so clones, with 70% to 90% occurring only once. Study-wide findings and caveats: Largely private KLL-specific TRB repertoires had one clonotype shared by two patients.

Of note for this clone: Antigen: not known.

This TCR came from a man between 50 and 59 years old with Merkel cell carcinoma. Sequencing was done on a sample of lymph node tissue.

CDR3 nucleotide sequence: TGTGCCAGTAGTATTCTGCTAAAGAACACCGGGGAGCTGTTTTTT. Amino acid sequence: CASSILLKNTGELFF. The chain has TRBV19 and TRBJ2-2, with unresolved D. V lost 3 bases, J lost 1 base, and 9 bases lay in between. The CDR3 sequence is 15 residues long. Germline V CDR1 and CDR2: LNHDA, SQIVND (reference sequence). The entire variable domain, with the rest obtained from reference TRBV19 and TRBJ2-2, is as follows: DGGITQSPKYLFRKEGQNVTLSCEQNLNHDAMYWYRQDPGQGLRLIYYSQIVNDFQKGDIAEGYSVSREKKESFPLTVTSAQKNPTAFYLCASSILLKNTGELFFGEGSRLTVL.